What follows describes a single T cell receptor (beta chain). As yet, its antigen is unknown. V was cut by 2 bases and J by 5 bases, with 7 bases left in between. The CDR3 has 13 amino acids. Germline V gives CDR1 MNHEY, CDR2 SVGAGI. The sample belongs to a study of cytomegalovirus exposure and HLA in healthy donors. Whole-study results and caveats: Some TCR beta chains (more than 150 of them) were listed as cytomegalovirus-associated. Later analysis associated a missense DCLRE1C variant with TCR beta V- and J-gene trimming.

PCR was performed using 60 Vbeta and 13 Jbeta primers. The authors' processing: Counted up in a later analysis, unique TCR beta chains came to about 80 million, with around 11 million shared. Assay used: immunoSEQ multiplex PCR; TCRdb lists only in-frame clones, some missing. That table furnishes V, J and clone size, whereas the DNA furnished D and trimming. The top ten hold roughly 2% of the sample, which has 200,000 or so clones, roughly 81% seen once. Donors showed nominal health when sampled, although they likely had unrecorded immune exposures. V is TRBV6-5 and J is TRBJ1-5; D is uncertain. Sequenced sample: PBMCs. The source is a woman aged 25 to 39 in good health and CMV-seropositive. CDR3 protein: CASSYQAHQPQHF. The CDR3 nucleotides read TGTGCCAGCAGTTACCAGGCCCATCAGCCCCAGCATTTT.